Reported below is one TCR beta chain. This specimen belongs to a study of blood T cell repertoires in COVID-19. Produced via immunoSEQ multiplex PCR; TCRdb's table is partial and in-frame only. Of roughly 380,000 clones listed, about nine tenths are singletons. The CDR3 contains 17 residues. Per germline, CDR1 SNHLY and CDR2 FYNNEI. Trimming removed 9 bases at V and 1 base at J, with 21 bases between. This receptor was obtained from a woman aged 60 to 75 with COVID-19, enrolled during active disease. The sample was peripheral blood. The V call is TRBV2, the J call TRBJ1-4, with D unclear. The CDR3 sequence is CASSSEAGEGTNEKLFF. CDR3 nucleotide sequence: TGTGCCAGTAGCAGCGAGGCAGGCGAGGGAACTAATGAAAAACTGTTTTTT.